The 15 T cell receptor beta chains below all came from one sample that was sequenced in a study of blood T cell repertoires in COVID-19. Produced via immunoSEQ multiplex PCR; TCRdb's table is partial and in-frame only. The sample holds around 250,000 clones, about 90% seen once. The sequencing sample was made of PBMCs or T cells enriched from blood (not recorded which). The source of these receptors is a human donor in a cohort exposed to, infected with or recovered from COVID-19 (not recorded which). The donor label of this sample is uncertain.

The sample holds one count of this clone. The chain combines TRBV7-9 with TRBJ2-7, with 7 bases identical to TRBD2. The germline gives CDR1 SEHNR, CDR2 FQNEAQ (reference sequence). The CDR3 covers 13 residues. J lost 8 bases, V lost 1 base, and 5 bases had no gene match. CDR3 amino acids: CASSLGGGTKQYF. The CDR3 DNA sequence: TGTGCCAGCAGCTTAGGGGGTGGGACTAAGCAGTACTTC.

The J gene is TRBJ1-2, the V gene TRBV6-1; D not certain. This CDR3 is 16 amino acids long. The V end lost 2 bases, the J end lost 0 bases, and 13 bases lay between the germline ends. Germline CDR1 is MNHNS and CDR2 is SASEGT. The CDR3 is CASSELSGKANYGYTF. CDR3 sequence (DNA): TGTGCCAGCAGTGAACTGAGCGGGAAAGCTAACTATGGCTACACCTTC.

This clone has only one observation. The chain combines TRBV18 with TRBJ2-7; 10 bases agree with TRBD2. Germline CDR1 is KGHSH and CDR2 is LQKENI. V trimming: 1 base; J trimming: 4 bases; junction bases outside the gene matches: 7. The CDR3 covers 16 residues. The CDR3 region is CASSPRGASGGYEQYF. DNA for the CDR3: TGTGCCAGCTCACCACGGGGGGCTAGCGGGGGTTACGAGCAGTACTTC.

The rearrangement links TRBV10-3 to TRBJ2-2; the match to TRBD2 covers 7 bases. Trimming cost V 3 bases and J 4 bases; bases outside gene matches: 8. This CDR3 has 16 residues. Germline CDR1 and CDR2: ENHRY and SYGVKD. Here the CDR3 reads CAISDKVRGITGELFF. DNA of the CDR3: TGTGCCATCAGTGATAAGGTGCGGGGGATCACCGGGGAGCTGTTTTTT.

This chain connects TRBV3-1 (or the pseudogene TRBV3-2) to TRBJ2-1, with TRBD2 matching 8 bases. Germline V CDR1 and CDR2: LGHDT, YNNKEL (reference sequence). The CDR3 sequence is 14 residues long. The ends lost 6 bases at V and 7 bases at J; junction bases unmatched: 8. The CDR3 DNA reads as TGTGCCAGCAGTACCGGGACTAGAAGGAATGAGCAGTTCTTC. Amino acid sequence: CASSTGTRRNEQFF.

The chain employs TRBV25-1 and TRBJ2-2; TRBD2 is a possible D gene (5 bases). This CDR3 comprises 16 residues. The germline CDR1 and CDR2 sequences are MGHDK and SYGVNS. V lost 6 bases, J lost 0 bases, and 14 bases lay in between. The CDR3 protein is CASSGPGIANTGELFF. The CDR3 nucleotides read TGTGCCAGCAGCGGTCCGGGGATCGCGAACACCGGGGAGCTGTTTTTT.

This chain connects TRBV5-6 to TRBJ1-2; D is unresolved. This CDR3 is 13 amino acids long. The V and J ends lost 0 bases and 1 base respectively, with 4 bases between them. Germline CDR1 is SGHDT and CDR2 is YYEEEE. DNA for the CDR3: TGTGCCAGCAGCTTGGGTCATAACTATGGCTACACCTTC. Translating it yields CASSLGHNYGYTF.

The chain links TRBV9 to TRBJ1-2, with D possibly matching TRBD1 (5 bases). Germline CDR1 reads SGDLS; CDR2 reads YYNGEE. V was trimmed by 0 bases and J by 7 bases, leaving 10 bases between them. This CDR3 region has 13 residues. The CDR3 loop reads CASSVDPRAGYTF. Here the CDR3 DNA reads TGTGCCAGCAGCGTAGACCCCAGGGCTGGCTACACCTTC.

The chain couples TRBV12-5 to TRBJ1-6, with D possibly being TRBD1 (6 bases). Per the germline V gene, CDR1 is LGHNT and CDR2 is FRNRAP. The V gene lost 2 bases and the J gene lost 1 base, with 9 bases spanning the gap. The CDR3 extends over 16 amino acids. The chain's CDR3 is CASGLRQESYNSPLHF. Written as DNA, the CDR3 is TGTGCTAGTGGTTTGAGACAGGAGTCCTATAATTCACCCCTCCACTTT.

The chain has TRBV2 and TRBJ1-5; possibly TRBD1 for D (5 bases). Germline loops: CDR1 SNHLY, CDR2 FYNNEI. This CDR3 has 14 amino acids. V shed 6 bases and J shed 0 bases, with 9 bases lying between them. CDR3 nucleotides: TGTGCCAGCAGGGCAGGGATTAGCAATCAGCCCCAGCATTTT. This translates into CASRAGISNQPQHF.

The chain couples TRBV7-9 to TRBJ1-1, with 8 nucleotides matching TRBD1. Per the germline V gene, CDR1 is SEHNR and CDR2 is FQNEAQ (reference sequence). This CDR3 has 14 amino acids. Trimming took 5 bases from V and 5 from J; bases not matched to a gene: 7. CDR3 amino acids: CASSARGRETEAFF. In DNA, the CDR3 is TGTGCCAGCAGCGCCAGGGGGCGCGAAACTGAAGCTTTCTTT. The full variable domain, rest sourced from reference TRBV7-9 and TRBJ1-1, is DTGVSQNPRHKITKRGQNVTFRCDPISEHNRLYWYRQTLGQGPEFLTYFQNEAQLEKSRLLSDRFSAERPKGSFSTLEIQRTEQGDSAMYLCASSARGRETEAFFGQGTRLTVV.

This chain links TRBV6-5 with TRBJ1-2; maybe TRBD1 (6 bases). Germline V lookup: CDR1 MNHEY, CDR2 SVGAGI. Trimming stripped 6 bases from V and 9 bases from J, with 20 bases between. The CDR3 spans 14 residues. CDR3 DNA sequence: TGTGCCAGCAGACCAACAGGGACCCTCCCGAGCTACACCTTC. Its translation is CASRPTGTLPSYTF.

The chain is built from TRBV5-6 and TRBJ2-5, with 7 bases matching TRBD2. Germline CDR1 is SGHDT and CDR2 is YYEEEE. The V and J ends lost 1 base and 0 bases, in that order; junction bases with no gene match: 6. There are 16 residues in the CDR3. CDR3 sequence reads: CASSLFLGGYQETQYF. CDR3 nucleotide sequence: TGTGCCAGCAGCTTGTTCCTGGGGGGGTACCAAGAGACCCAGTACTTC.

The V call is TRBV9, the J call TRBJ2-1, with TRBD2 matching over 10 bases. The CDR3 is made up of 15 amino acids. Trimming removed 2 bases from V and 5 bases from J; junction bases left unmatched: 4. CDR1 and CDR2 from the germline V gene are SGDLS and YYNGEE. CDR3 in DNA: TGTGCCAGCAGCGTTCTAGCGGGGGCGCACAATGAGCAGTTCTTC. Its translation is CASSVLAGAHNEQFF.

The chain joins TRBV9 to TRBJ2-6, with 10 bases matching TRBD1. Per the germline V gene, CDR1 is SGDLS and CDR2 is YYNGEE. The CDR3 sequence is 16 residues long. Losses at the gene ends were 0 bases for V and 10 bases for J; bases not matched to a gene: 7. This chain's CDR3 is CASSVGSGDRGNVLTF. The CDR3 nucleotides are TGTGCCAGCAGCGTAGGGAGTGGGGACAGGGGAAACGTCCTGACTTTC. Combining the CDR3 with reference TRBV9 and TRBJ2-6 gives the whole variable domain DSGVTQTPKHLITATGQRVTLRCSPRSGDLSVYWYQQSLDQGLQFLIQYYNGEERAKGNILERFSAQQFPDLHSELNLSSLELGDSALYFCASSVGSGDRGNVLTFGAGSRLTVL.